Following are 29 T cell receptor beta chains from one sample sequenced in a study of a mutant IDH1 vaccine in newly diagnosed glioma. The time point was: baseline, week 1 (first vaccination visit). Documented treatment: pre-vaccination baseline after standard-of-care therapy. Only in-frame clones appear in the TCRdb table, and some are missing; sequencing was by immunoSEQ multiplex PCR. The sample consists of 40,000 or so clones, roughly three quarters of them appearing once. Sample: PBMCs, taken from a glioma patient treated with radiotherapy, temozolomide or both. The receptors originated from a man aged 35-49 years with glioma. Some clones in this sample may be carry-over from other donors' samples.

The chain is built from TRBV11-2 and TRBJ1-5; TRBD1 aligns across 8 bases. This CDR3 comprises 16 residues. Trimming at V came to 5 bases and at J to 7 bases, leaving 13 bases not matched to a gene. The germline V gene has CDR1 SGHAT and CDR2 FQNNGV. The CDR3 loop reads CASSPATGAQGQPQHF. DNA of the CDR3: TGTGCCAGCAGCCCAGCGACAGGGGCGCAGGGACAGCCCCAGCATTTT.

J is TRBJ2-7 and V is TRBV11-3; D is unclear. This CDR3 has 14 residues. V lost 4 bases, J lost 1 base, and 11 bases lay in between. Germline CDR1 is SGHNT and CDR2 is YENEEA. CDR3 in DNA: TGTGCCAGCAGCTGCGACACGGAATCCTACGAGCAGTACTTC. It encodes CASSCDTESYEQYF.

The count of this clone is one. The V call is TRBV9, the J call TRBJ2-1; possibly TRBD2 for D (6 bases). The CDR3 totals 13 residues. Germline CDR1 and CDR2: SGDLS and YYNGEE. V lost 4 bases and J 5 bases, leaving 10 bases between the germline ends. CDR3 residues: CASSTGLHNEQFF. The DNA of the CDR3 is TGTGCCAGCAGCACAGGACTACACAATGAGCAGTTCTTC.

The CDR3 protein is CASSQGTDYGYTF. CDR3 coding DNA: TGCGCCAGCAGCCAGGGGACGGACTATGGCTACACCTTC. This chain connects TRBV4-1 to TRBJ1-2; D is possibly TRBD1 (5 bases). V dropped 3 bases and J dropped 3 bases, with 8 bases sitting between them. The CDR3 sequence is 13 residues long. The germline V gene encodes CDR1 MGHRA and CDR2 YSYEKL.

This clone was seen only a few times. The J gene is TRBJ1-1, the V gene TRBV10-1; D might be TRBD1 (6 bases). The CDR3 has 13 residues. V lost 4 bases, J lost 9 bases, and 15 bases lay in between. Looked up from germline, CDR1 is WNHNN and CDR2 is SYGVQD (reference sequence). CDR3 coding DNA: TGCGCCAGCAGTGTTAAGCCGGACAGAAAAGCTTTCTTT. Encoded protein: CASSVKPDRKAFF.

The chain recombines TRBV2 with TRBJ1-1, with D possibly being TRBD1 (6 bases). The CDR3 is made up of 14 amino acids. The V gene's germline CDR1 is SNHLY and CDR2 FYNNEI. V lost 4 bases and J lost 1, with 10 bases in between. This CDR3 reads CASSGGQPNTEAFF. As DNA, the CDR3 is TGTGCCAGCAGTGGGGGACAACCGAACACTGAAGCTTTCTTT.

Concerning this clone itself: Other DNA sequences in this specimen translate into the identical CDR3. The rearrangement uses TRBV10-3 and TRBJ1-5, with D hard to call. CDR1 is ENHRY and CDR2 is SYGVKD in the germline V gene. V lost 2 bases and J lost 4, with 6 bases in between. The CDR3 totals 13 residues. Here the CDR3 reads CAISEVRNQPQHF. As DNA, the CDR3 is TGTGCCATCAGTGAGGTCCGAAATCAGCCCCAGCATTTT.

The CDR3, as DNA: TGTGCTAGCCTTATAGCTCAAGAGACCCAGTACTTC. Translating gives CASLIAQETQYF. The V and J genes are TRBV7-7 and TRBJ2-5; D gene ambiguous. Germline-derived CDR1 and CDR2 are SSHAT and FNYEAQ (reference sequence). The CDR3 length is 12 residues. Combining the CDR3 with reference TRBV7-7 and TRBJ2-5 gives the whole variable domain GAGVSQSPRYKVTKRGQDVTLRCDPISSHATLYWYQQALGQGPEFLTYFNYEAQPDKSGLPSDRFSAERPEGSISTLTIQRTEQRDSAMYRCASLIAQETQYFGPGTRLLVL.

The DNA of the CDR3 is TGCAGCTTCTTAGGACAGGGTGGGGGAGAGACCCAGTACTTC. It encodes CSFLGQGGGETQYF. The V gene is TRBV29-1, the J gene TRBJ2-5; the match to TRBD1 covers 8 bases. The V and J ends lost 8 bases and 4 bases, in that order; junction bases with no gene match: 12. The CDR3 runs 14 residues. Germline V lookup: CDR1 SQVTM, CDR2 ANQGSEA.

The chain joins TRBV4-1 to TRBJ1-5; D may be TRBD1 (5 bases). Trimming removed 4 bases at V and 0 bases at J, with 10 bases between. Looked up from germline, CDR1 is MGHRA and CDR2 is YSYEKL. The CDR3 length is 15 residues. CDR3 nucleotide sequence: TGCGCCAGCAGCCTCTGGGGGAATAGCAATCAGCCCCAGCATTTT. As protein: CASSLWGNSNQPQHF.

This chain joins TRBV5-1 and TRBJ1-1, with D tentatively TRBD1 (5 bases). V dropped 1 base and J dropped 1 base, with 11 bases sitting between them. Germline CDR1 and CDR2: SGHRS and YFSETQ. The CDR3 has 15 residues. CDR3 in amino acids: CASSLRGDKNTEAFF. CDR3 coding DNA: TGCGCCAGCAGCTTGAGGGGAGACAAGAACACTGAAGCTTTCTTT.

The chain links TRBV11-2 to TRBJ1-5, with TRBD1 as a possible D gene (5 bases). The CDR3 spans 15 residues. CDR1 is SGHAT and CDR2 is FQNNGV in the germline V gene. Between the trimmed V and J ends, which lost 5 bases and 7 bases, there was a span of 18 bases. This CDR3 reads CASSRGPGARQPQHF. The CDR3 DNA follows: TGTGCCAGCAGCCGGGGCCCTGGGGCACGGCAGCCCCAGCATTTT.

The chain links TRBV5-1 to TRBJ2-7; D perhaps matches TRBD1 (5 bases). There are 15 residues in the CDR3. Germline values: CDR1 SGHRS, CDR2 YFSETQ. Trimming took off 4 bases at V and 4 bases at J, with 18 bases between the two ends. This CDR3 reads CASSVGAATWYEQYF. In DNA, the CDR3 is TGCGCCAGCAGCGTAGGGGCAGCAACCTGGTACGAGCAGTACTTC.

Only one count was recorded for this clone. This rearrangement joins TRBV2 to TRBJ1-6; D might be TRBD1 (5 bases). V was trimmed by 8 bases and J by 11 bases, leaving 13 bases between them. The CDR3 sequence is 12 residues long. CDR1 is SNHLY and CDR2 is FYNNEI in the germline V gene. This chain's CDR3 is CASLRESPPLHF. The CDR3 region has the DNA TGTGCCAGCCTCAGGGAATCTCCACCCCTCCACTTT.

J is TRBJ2-7 and V is TRBV12-5; D gene uncertain. V gave up 6 bases and J gave up 0 bases, with 9 bases separating them. Germline assignment: CDR1 LGHNT and CDR2 FRNRAP. The CDR3 has 13 amino acids. The CDR3 DNA reads as TGTGCTAGTGGAACCATATACTCCTACGAGCAGTACTTC. Residues: CASGTIYSYEQYF.

The V and J genes are TRBV5-1 and TRBJ1-6, with D possibly TRBD1 on 6 matching bases. The CDR3 contains 15 residues. Germline V CDR1 and CDR2: SGHRS, YFSETQ. Trimming removed 6 bases from V and 7 bases from J, with 17 bases in between. The CDR3 here is CASKGYSGDNSPLHF. The CDR3 DNA sequence: TGCGCCAGCAAGGGTTATTCAGGGGACAATTCACCCCTCCACTTT.

The chain joins TRBV11-2 to TRBJ1-1; D is unclear. The germline V gene has CDR1 SGHAT and CDR2 FQNNGV. The V end was cut by 1 base, the J end by 6 bases, with 12 bases between. The CDR3 loop spans 14 amino acids. CDR3 bases: TGTGCCAGCAGCTTAGTCTCTATGGCAGCTGAAGCTTTCTTT. It is translated as CASSLVSMAAEAFF.

This clone was recorded a few times. The sample carries other DNA sequences with the same CDR3. The chain links TRBV6-5 to TRBJ1-1; TRBD1 is a possible D gene (5 bases). Germline CDR1 MNHEY, CDR2 SVGAGI. The CDR3 has 14 amino acids. V gave up 3 bases and J gave up 1 base, with 9 bases separating them. CDR3 sequence reads: CASSYSGRNTEAFF. CDR3 in DNA: TGTGCCAGCAGTTATTCAGGGAGGAACACTGAAGCTTTCTTT.

A few counts support this clone. This chain uses TRBV19 with TRBJ1-1; the D gene is possibly TRBD1 (5 bases). The CDR3 is 13 amino acids. Germline V gives CDR1 LNHDA, CDR2 SQIVND (reference sequence). V lost 6 bases and J lost 3, with 11 bases in between. DNA for the CDR3: TGTGCCAGTAGGACCCAGGGTTACACTGAAGCTTTCTTT. As protein: CASRTQGYTEAFF.

This clone was seen only once. The rearrangement uses TRBV6-1 and TRBJ1-3; no clear D gene. The CDR3 loop spans 15 amino acids. The V and J ends lost 2 bases and 0 bases respectively, with 8 bases between them. Germline V lookup: CDR1 MNHNS, CDR2 SASEGT. CDR3 region: CASSENPGSGNTIYF. In DNA form, the CDR3 reads TGTGCCAGCAGTGAAAACCCCGGCTCTGGAAACACCATATATTTT.

This clone was seen just once. The rearrangement links TRBV6-1 to TRBJ1-5, with 9 bases aligning to TRBD1. V lost 0 bases to trimming and J lost 7 bases; unmatched junction nucleotides: 4. CDR3 size: 15 residues. CDR1 MNHNS and CDR2 SASEGT come from the germline V gene. The chain's CDR3 is CASSEATGGAQPQHF. DNA of the CDR3: TGTGCCAGCAGTGAAGCCACAGGGGGCGCCCAGCCCCAGCATTTT.

This chain connects TRBV19 to TRBJ2-4; a weak D match, TRBD2 (6 bases). CDR3 size: 15 residues. Germline V gene data show CDR1 as LNHDA and CDR2 as SQIVND (reference sequence). The V end was cut by 5 bases, the J end by 0 bases, with 11 bases between. The CDR3 DNA reads as TGTGCCAGTAGTCCCCAGGGACTAGCCAAAAACATTCAGTACTTC. This codes for CASSPQGLAKNIQYF.

The V call is TRBV7-2, the J call TRBJ2-3, with D maybe TRBD2 (7 bases). The CDR3 has 15 amino acids. The V and J ends lost 4 bases and 4 bases respectively, with 15 bases between them. From germline, CDR1 is SGHTA and CDR2 FQGNSA. DNA of the CDR3: TGTGCCAGCAGCTCTGGGGGGGCCATGTCAGATACGCAGTATTTT. Amino acid sequence: CASSSGGAMSDTQYF.

The chain combines TRBV5-1 with TRBJ2-2; no clear D gene. Germline assignment: CDR1 SGHRS and CDR2 YFSETQ. The CDR3 runs to 14 residues. Trimming took off 6 bases at V and 5 bases at J, with 14 bases between the two ends. CDR3 protein: CASIEAPETGELFF. The CDR3 DNA reads as TGCGCCAGCATTGAGGCCCCCGAGACCGGGGAGCTGTTTTTT.

The V and J genes are TRBV5-6 and TRBJ2-5; 8 nucleotides line up with TRBD2. This CDR3 contains 15 residues. V gave up 2 bases and J gave up 2 bases; unmatched junction bases: 5. The germline V gene has CDR1 SGHDT and CDR2 YYEEEE. CDR3 nucleotide sequence: TGTGCCAGCAGCTTTGGTAGCGGGGTTCAAGAGACCCAGTACTTC. It yields the protein CASSFGSGVQETQYF.

J is TRBJ1-6 and V is TRBV7-9; D gene unclear. The CDR3 sequence is 15 residues long. V gave up 3 bases and J gave up 0 bases, with 6 bases separating them. Per the germline V gene, CDR1 is SEHNR and CDR2 is FQNEAQ (reference sequence). Here the CDR3 DNA reads TGTGCCAGCAGCTTGGGCTCCTCCTATAATTCACCCCTCCACTTT. Translating gives CASSLGSSYNSPLHF.

The chain is built from TRBV10-3 and TRBJ1-2, with TRBD1 matching over 8 bases. The CDR3 runs 14 residues. Germline V CDR1 and CDR2: ENHRY, SYGVKD. Trimming took 3 bases from V and 4 from J; bases not matched to a gene: 4. CDR3 bases: TGTGCCATCAGTGAAAGGCAGGGGGCCTATGGCTACACCTTC. Translated, it gives CAISERQGAYGYTF.

This chain links TRBV28 with TRBJ2-7; 9 bases match TRBD2. This CDR3 is built from 15 residues. V shed 6 bases and J 0 bases; nucleotides not matched to a gene: 6. Looked up from germline, CDR1 is MDHEN and CDR2 is SYDVKM. CDR3 nucleotides: TGTGCCAGCAGACCTGGACTAGCGTTCTCCTACGAGCAGTACTTC. Its translation is CASRPGLAFSYEQYF.

The J gene is TRBJ2-2, the V gene TRBV5-1; TRBD1 matches at 7 bases. The ends lost 4 bases at V and 3 bases at J; junction bases unmatched: 9. The CDR3 extends over 16 amino acids. Germline loops: CDR1 SGHRS, CDR2 YFSETQ. CDR3: CASSGTQGTDTGELFF. The CDR3 DNA reads as TGCGCCAGCAGCGGAACACAGGGGACGGACACCGGGGAGCTGTTTTTT.